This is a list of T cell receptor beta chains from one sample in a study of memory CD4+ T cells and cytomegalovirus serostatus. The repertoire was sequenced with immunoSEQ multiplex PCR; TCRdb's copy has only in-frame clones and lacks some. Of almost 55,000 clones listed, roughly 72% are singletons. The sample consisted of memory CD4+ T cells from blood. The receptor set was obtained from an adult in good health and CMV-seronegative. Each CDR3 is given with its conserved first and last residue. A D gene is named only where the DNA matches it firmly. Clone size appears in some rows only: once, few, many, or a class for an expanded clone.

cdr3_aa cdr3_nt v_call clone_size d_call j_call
CASSQGSGGQETQYF TGTGCCAGCAGCCAAGGTAGCGGGGGCCAAGAGACCCAGTACTTC TRBV4-2 once TRBD2 TRBJ2-5
CASSYEGNTEAFF TGCGCCAGCAGCTACGAGGGGAACACTGAAGCTTTCTTT TRBV5-1 NA NA TRBJ1-1
CASSLPGIGYNEQFF TGTGCCAGCAGTCTTCCAGGGATTGGCTACAATGAGCAGTTCTTC TRBV5-6 NA NA TRBJ2-1
CASSLASGANVLTF TGTGCCAGCAGCCTTGCCTCTGGGGCCAACGTCCTGACTTTC TRBV14 NA NA TRBJ2-6
CASSSGLQTGELFF TGTGCCAGCAGCTCCGGACTACAGACCGGGGAGCTGTTTTTT TRBV7-8 NA NA TRBJ2-2
CASSITGTYEQYF TGTGCCAGCAGTATTACAGGAACCTACGAGCAGTACTTC TRBV28 NA NA TRBJ2-7
CSVEDGPSTQYF TGCAGCGTTGAAGATGGACCTAGTACGCAGTATTTT TRBV29-1 NA NA TRBJ2-3
CASSPDRRSSSPLHF TGTGCCAGCAGCCCTGACAGACGATCAAGTTCACCCCTCCACTTT TRBV7-2 NA NA TRBJ1-6
CASSLGRGTDTDTQYF TGTGCCAGCAGCTTGGGTAGGGGGACAGACACAGATACGCAGTATTTT TRBV5-4 NA TRBD1 TRBJ2-3
CASSDGGTPYEQYF TGTGCCAGCAGCGACGGGGGGACCCCCTACGAGCAGTACTTC TRBV6-5 NA TRBD2 TRBJ2-7
CASSIEPGTRRALGGYTF TGTGCCAGTAGTATCGAACCTGGGACAAGGAGGGCCTTGGGTGGCTACACCTTC TRBV19 once NA TRBJ1-2
CASRRDRGSGANVLTF TGTGCCAGCAGACGGGACAGGGGTTCTGGGGCCAACGTCCTGACTTTC TRBV2 NA TRBD1 TRBJ2-6
CSVWDAGIGDTQYF TGCAGCGTTTGGGATGCGGGGATTGGAGATACGCAGTATTTT TRBV29-1 NA NA TRBJ2-3
CASSLRANTEAFF TGTGCCAGCAGCTTACGGGCTAACACTGAAGCTTTCTTT TRBV7-2 few NA TRBJ1-1
CASSLRPVRGYEQYF TGTGCCAGCAGTTTGCGCCCGGTCCGAGGCTACGAGCAGTACTTC TRBV6-5 NA NA TRBJ2-7
CASSQALTGGTGNTIYF TGCGCCAGCAGCCAGGCTTTGACAGGGGGCACTGGAAACACCATATATTTT TRBV4-1 NA TRBD1 TRBJ1-3
CASSSLGASYNEQFF TGTGCCAGTAGTTCGTTGGGGGCCTCCTACAATGAGCAGTTCTTC TRBV19 once NA TRBJ2-1
CASSSGQGHHEQYF TGTGCCAGCAGCTCGGGACAGGGTCACCACGAGCAGTACTTC TRBV5-4 NA TRBD1 TRBJ2-7
CASSLSRGLDEQYF TGCGCCAGCAGCTTGTCCAGGGGTTTGGACGAGCAGTACTTC TRBV5-1 few NA TRBJ2-7
CASSLVSSGGGEQFF TGTGCCAGCAGCTTAGTGTCTAGCGGGGGCGGTGAGCAGTTCTTC TRBV7-6 NA TRBD2 TRBJ2-1
CASSSMGLPGNTIYF TGTGCCAGCAGCTCAATGGGACTTCCTGGAAACACCATATATTTT TRBV9 NA NA TRBJ1-3
CASSENRGYNQPQHF TGTGCCAGCAGTGAAAACCGGGGTTACAATCAGCCCCAGCATTTT TRBV2 NA NA TRBJ1-5
CASSDKQGMNTEAFF TGTGCCAGCAGCGACAAACAGGGGATGAACACTGAAGCTTTCTTT TRBV7-9 NA TRBD1 TRBJ1-1
CASRWSPGPYEQYF TGTGCCAGCAGATGGAGTCCGGGACCTTACGAGCAGTACTTC TRBV5-5 NA NA TRBJ2-7
CASSLMQGPAGANVLTF TGTGCCAGCAGCTTAATGCAGGGACCCGCTGGGGCCAACGTCCTGACTTTC TRBV11-2 NA NA TRBJ2-6
CASSLGTGWEAFF TGTGCCAGCAGCTTGGGGACAGGGTGGGAGGCTTTCTTT TRBV5-5 NA TRBD1 TRBJ1-1
CASSVEIGANVLTF TGTGCCAGCAGTGTAGAGATTGGGGCCAACGTCCTGACTTTC TRBV2 NA NA TRBJ2-6
CASSEASTGVRSGGYTF TGTGCCAGCAGTGAAGCCTCCACAGGGGTGAGGTCGGGCGGCTACACCTTC TRBV25-1 NA TRBD1 TRBJ1-2
CASSLVGAAGNTIYF TGTGCCAGCAGCTTGGTGGGGGCAGCTGGAAACACCATATATTTT TRBV5-5 NA NA TRBJ1-3
CASRPTPNGNYGYTF TGTGCCAGCAGACCGACCCCCAACGGAAACTATGGCTACACCTTC TRBV6-4 NA NA TRBJ1-2
CASSPIADTQYF TGTGCCAGCTCCCCTATAGCCGATACGCAGTATTTT TRBV7-9 once NA TRBJ2-3
CSAYSTDTQYF TGCAGCGCCTATTCCACAGATACGCAGTATTTT TRBV29-1 NA NA TRBJ2-3
CASSQGGILNYGYTF TGTGCCAGCAGTCAGGGGGGGATCCTTAACTATGGCTACACCTTC TRBV25-1 NA TRBD1 TRBJ1-2
CASSFSPSGELFF TGTGCTAGCAGCTTCTCCCCATCAGGGGAGCTGTTTTTT TRBV7-7 NA NA TRBJ2-2
CASSPDPNTGELFF TGTGCCAGCAGCCCGGACCCGAACACCGGGGAGCTGTTTTTT TRBV5-6 NA NA TRBJ2-2
CASSQDARAYGYTF TGTGCCAGCAGCCAAGACGCGAGGGCCTATGGCTACACCTTC TRBV14 NA NA TRBJ1-2
CASSLATGLPFLETQYF TGTGCCAGCAGCTTGGCTACGGGACTCCCATTCCTAGAGACCCAGTACTTC TRBV5-6 NA NA TRBJ2-5
CAWSVRGDAFF TGTGCCTGGAGTGTAAGGGGAGATGCTTTCTTT TRBV30 NA NA TRBJ1-1
CASSLRALYEQYF TGTGCCAGCAGCTTACGTGCCCTCTACGAGCAGTACTTC TRBV13 NA NA TRBJ2-7
CASSPRTGNDNEQFF TGCGCCAGCAGTCCCCGGACAGGGAACGACAATGAGCAGTTCTTC TRBV5-1 few TRBD1 TRBJ2-1
CASSEARLGGTDTQYF TGTGCCAGCAGTGAAGCGAGATTGGGGGGGACAGATACGCAGTATTTT TRBV2 NA TRBD2 TRBJ2-3
CASSLGGGRAANEQFF TGTGCCAGCAGCTTAGGAGGCGGGAGGGCCGCCAATGAGCAGTTCTTC TRBV7-8 NA TRBD2 TRBJ2-1
CASSPSTSGITDTQYF TGTGCCAGCAGCCCCTCGACTAGCGGAATCACAGATACGCAGTATTTT TRBV5-5 once TRBD2 TRBJ2-3
CASSLRVTGTFGNTEAFF TGTGCCAGCAGCTTAAGGGTGACAGGGACCTTCGGGAACACTGAAGCTTTCTTT TRBV7-2 medium-sized TRBD1 TRBJ1-1
CASSSKAQAGITDTQYF TGTGCCAGCAGCTCTAAGGCCCAAGCGGGAATCACAGATACGCAGTATTTT TRBV7-2 NA TRBD2 TRBJ2-3
CASSEAREQYF TGTGCCAGCAGTGAAGCGCGCGAGCAGTACTTC TRBV2 NA NA TRBJ2-7
CASSLAGYGNTIYF TGCGCCAGCAGCTTGGCTGGTTATGGAAACACCATATATTTT TRBV5-1 NA NA TRBJ1-3
CASKAGYTQYF TGTGCCAGTAAGGCGGGATATACGCAGTATTTT TRBV19 once NA TRBJ2-3
CASSPTGQGREQYF TGTGCCAGCTCACCCACGGGACAGGGGCGGGAGCAGTACTTC TRBV18 NA TRBD1 TRBJ2-7
CASSPGTGARSGANVLTF TGTGCCAGCAGTCCGGGGACAGGGGCACGCTCTGGGGCCAACGTCCTGACTTTC TRBV28 few TRBD1 TRBJ2-6
CASSLALRADTQYF TGTGCCAGCAGCTTAGCCCTTCGGGCAGATACGCAGTATTTT TRBV7-2 NA NA TRBJ2-3
CASRVGLAEPAEQYF TGTGCCAGCAGAGTGGGGCTAGCGGAGCCGGCCGAGCAGTACTTC TRBV5-4 NA TRBD2 TRBJ2-7
CASSLGLAGGPTDTQYF TGTGCCAGCAGCTTAGGACTAGCGGGAGGGCCCACGGATACGCAGTATTTT TRBV11-2 NA TRBD2 TRBJ2-3
CASSSPLDVTGPYNSPLHF TGTGCCAGCAGTTCTCCCCTTGACGTCACAGGGCCCTATAATTCACCCCTCCACTTT TRBV28 NA NA TRBJ1-6
CASRRGQGSNEQYF TGTGCCAGCAGGCGGGGACAGGGTTCAAACGAGCAGTACTTC TRBV28 NA TRBD1 TRBJ2-7
CASSGQGALVYGYTF TGTGCCAGCAGCGGACAGGGGGCTCTGGTCTATGGCTACACCTTC TRBV7-2 NA TRBD1 TRBJ1-2
CASSLDSKNTEAFF TGTGCCAGCAGCTTAGACTCCAAGAACACTGAAGCTTTCTTT TRBV7-9 NA NA TRBJ1-1
CASSQDLGQGTQPQHF TGCGCCAGCAGCCAAGATCTTGGACAGGGGACTCAGCCCCAGCATTTT TRBV4-3 NA TRBD1 TRBJ1-5
CASSLANTEAFF TGTGCCAGCAGCTTGGCGAACACTGAAGCTTTCTTT TRBV5-4 NA NA TRBJ1-1
CASSLNTGTPNTEAFF TGTGCCAGCAGCCTCAACACCGGGACTCCGAACACTGAAGCTTTCTTT TRBV4-2 few NA TRBJ1-1